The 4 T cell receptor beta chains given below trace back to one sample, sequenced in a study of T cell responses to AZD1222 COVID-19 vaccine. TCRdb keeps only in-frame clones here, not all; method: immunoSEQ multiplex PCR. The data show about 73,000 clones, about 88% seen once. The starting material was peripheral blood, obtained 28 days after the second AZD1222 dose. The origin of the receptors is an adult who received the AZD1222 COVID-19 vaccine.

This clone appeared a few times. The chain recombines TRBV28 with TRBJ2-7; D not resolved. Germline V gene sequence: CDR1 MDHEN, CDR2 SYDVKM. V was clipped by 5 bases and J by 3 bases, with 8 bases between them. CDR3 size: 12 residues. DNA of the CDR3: TGTGCCAGCAGTGGCAGCCGCTACGAGCAGTACTTC. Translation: CASSGSRYEQYF.

This chain's CDR3 is CASSETSGRSDEQFF. CDR3 DNA: TGCGCCAGCTCGGAGACTAGCGGGCGGTCGGATGAGCAGTTCTTC. The V gene is TRBV10-2, the J gene TRBJ2-1; 10 bases fit TRBD2. Germline V lookup: CDR1 WSHSY, CDR2 SAAADI. The CDR3 runs to 15 residues. Trimming at V came to 8 bases and at J to 8 bases, leaving 12 bases not matched to a gene.

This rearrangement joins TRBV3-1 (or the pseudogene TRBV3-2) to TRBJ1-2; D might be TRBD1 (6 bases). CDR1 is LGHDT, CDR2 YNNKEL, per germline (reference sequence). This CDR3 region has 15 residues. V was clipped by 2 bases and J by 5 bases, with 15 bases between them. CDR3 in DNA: TGTGCCAGCAGCCAACTTGGGGGCTCGGAATATGGCTACACCTTC. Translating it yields CASSQLGGSEYGYTF.

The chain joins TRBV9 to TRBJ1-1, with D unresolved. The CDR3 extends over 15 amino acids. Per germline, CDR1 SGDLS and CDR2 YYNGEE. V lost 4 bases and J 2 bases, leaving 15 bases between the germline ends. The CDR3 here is CASSLRWVINTEAFF. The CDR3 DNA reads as TGTGCCAGCAGCCTACGTTGGGTCATAAACACTGAAGCTTTCTTT.